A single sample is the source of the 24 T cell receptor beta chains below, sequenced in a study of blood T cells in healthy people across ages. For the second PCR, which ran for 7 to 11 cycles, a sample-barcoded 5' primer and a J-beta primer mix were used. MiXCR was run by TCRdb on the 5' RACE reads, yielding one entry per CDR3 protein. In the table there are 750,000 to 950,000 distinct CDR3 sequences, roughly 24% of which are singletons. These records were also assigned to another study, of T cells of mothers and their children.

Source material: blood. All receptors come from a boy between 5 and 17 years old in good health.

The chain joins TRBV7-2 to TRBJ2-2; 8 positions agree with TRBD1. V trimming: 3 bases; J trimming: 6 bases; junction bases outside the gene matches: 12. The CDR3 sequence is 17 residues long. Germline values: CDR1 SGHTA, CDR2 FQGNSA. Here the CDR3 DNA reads TGTGCCAGCAGCTTCGCAACAGGGGGAGTAATCGCCGGGGAGCTGTTTTTT. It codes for CASSFATGGVIAGELFF.

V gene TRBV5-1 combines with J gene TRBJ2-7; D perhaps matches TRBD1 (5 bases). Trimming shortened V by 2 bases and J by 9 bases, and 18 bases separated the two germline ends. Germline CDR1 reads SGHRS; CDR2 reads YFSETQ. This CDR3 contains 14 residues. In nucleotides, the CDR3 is TGCGCCAGCAGCTTCCGGACACCCTCTAAGTCGCAGTACTTC. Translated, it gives CASSFRTPSKSQYF.

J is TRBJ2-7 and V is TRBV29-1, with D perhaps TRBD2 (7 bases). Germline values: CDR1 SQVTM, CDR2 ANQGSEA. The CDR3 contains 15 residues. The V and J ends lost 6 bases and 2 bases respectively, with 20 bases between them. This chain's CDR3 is CSVAPGGGGPYEQYF. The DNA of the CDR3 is TGCAGCGTGGCCCCGGGTGGCGGGGGCCCCTACGAGCAGTACTTC.

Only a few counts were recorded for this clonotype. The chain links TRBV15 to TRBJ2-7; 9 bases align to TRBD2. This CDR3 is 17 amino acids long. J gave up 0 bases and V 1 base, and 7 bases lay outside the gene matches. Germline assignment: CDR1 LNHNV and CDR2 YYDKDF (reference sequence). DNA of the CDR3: TGTGCCACCAGCAGAGGGGCCGGCGGGGGGGCCTCCTACGAGCAGTACTTC. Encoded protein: CATSRGAGGGASYEQYF.

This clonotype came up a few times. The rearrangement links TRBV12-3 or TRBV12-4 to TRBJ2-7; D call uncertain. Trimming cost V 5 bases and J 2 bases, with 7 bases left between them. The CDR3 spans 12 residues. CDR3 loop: CASSRAAYEQYF. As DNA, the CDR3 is TGTGCCAGCAGTAGAGCCGCCTACGAGCAGTACTTC.

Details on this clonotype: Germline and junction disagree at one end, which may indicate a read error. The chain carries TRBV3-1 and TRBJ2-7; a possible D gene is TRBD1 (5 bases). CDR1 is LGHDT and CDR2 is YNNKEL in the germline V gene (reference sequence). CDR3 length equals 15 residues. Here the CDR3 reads CASSQGSGFPYGQYF. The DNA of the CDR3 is TGTGCCAGCAGCCAAGGTTCAGGGTTTCCCTACGGGCAGTACTTC.

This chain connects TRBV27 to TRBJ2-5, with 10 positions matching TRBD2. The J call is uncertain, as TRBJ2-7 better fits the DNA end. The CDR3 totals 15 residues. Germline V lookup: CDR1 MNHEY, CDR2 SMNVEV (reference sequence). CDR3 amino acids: CASSLYTSGVDEQYF. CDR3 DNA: TGTGCCAGCAGTTTATACACTAGCGGGGTCGACGAGCAGTACTTC.

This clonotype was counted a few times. The CDR3 spells CSASGGGGRPRDTQYF. The CDR3 DNA is TGCAGTGCTTCAGGCGGCGGGGGGCGTCCTAGAGATACGCAGTATTTT. J is TRBJ2-3 and V is TRBV20-1; 8 bases fit TRBD2. This CDR3 is built from 16 residues. The V gene end was trimmed by 5 bases and the J gene end by 5 bases; junction bases not matched to a gene: 15. From germline, CDR1 is DFQATT and CDR2 SNEGSKA (reference sequence).

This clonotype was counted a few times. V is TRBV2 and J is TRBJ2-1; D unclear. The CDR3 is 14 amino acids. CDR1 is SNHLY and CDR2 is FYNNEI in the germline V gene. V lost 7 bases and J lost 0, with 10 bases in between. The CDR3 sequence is CASIESSSYNEQFF. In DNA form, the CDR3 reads TGTGCCAGCATCGAGTCTAGCTCCTACAATGAGCAGTTCTTC. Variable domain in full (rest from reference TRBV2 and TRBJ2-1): EPEVTQTPSHQVTQMGQEVILRCVPISNHLYFYWYRQILGQKVEFLVSFYNNEISEKSEIFDDQFSVERPDGSNFTLKIRSTKLEDSAMYFCASIESSSYNEQFFGPGTRLTVL.

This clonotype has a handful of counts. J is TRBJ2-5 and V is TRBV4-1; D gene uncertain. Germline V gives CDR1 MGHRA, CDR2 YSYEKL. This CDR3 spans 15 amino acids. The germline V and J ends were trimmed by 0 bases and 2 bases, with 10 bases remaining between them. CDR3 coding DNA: TGCGCCAGCAGCCAAGAGAGCCTGTTACAAGAGACCCAGTACTTC. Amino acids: CASSQESLLQETQYF.

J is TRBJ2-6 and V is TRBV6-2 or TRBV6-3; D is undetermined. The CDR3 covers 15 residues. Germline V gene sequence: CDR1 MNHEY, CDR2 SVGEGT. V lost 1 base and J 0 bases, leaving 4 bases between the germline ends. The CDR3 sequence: CASSYFNSGANVLTF. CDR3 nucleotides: TGTGCCAGCAGTTACTTTAACTCTGGGGCCAACGTCCTGACTTTC.

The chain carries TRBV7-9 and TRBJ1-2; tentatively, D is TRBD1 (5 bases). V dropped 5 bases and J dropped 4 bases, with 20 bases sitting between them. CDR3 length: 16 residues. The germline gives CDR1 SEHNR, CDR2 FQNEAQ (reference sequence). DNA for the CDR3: TGTGCCAGCAGCGACGGAATACTCAGGGTCGGCTATGGCTACACCTTC. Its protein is CASSDGILRVGYGYTF. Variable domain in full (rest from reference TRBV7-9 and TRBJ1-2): DTGVSQNPRHKITKRGQNVTFRCDPISEHNRLYWYRQTLGQGPEFLTYFQNEAQLEKSRLLSDRFSAERPKGSFSTLEIQRTEQGDSAMYLCASSDGILRVGYGYTFGSGTRLTVV.

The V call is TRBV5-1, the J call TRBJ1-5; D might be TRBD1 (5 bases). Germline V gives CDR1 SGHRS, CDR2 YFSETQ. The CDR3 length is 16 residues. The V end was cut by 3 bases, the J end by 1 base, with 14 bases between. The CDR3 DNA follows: TGCGCCAGCAGCTCCGGGGCGGGGGAAAGCAATCAGCCCCAGCATTTT. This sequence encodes CASSSGAGESNQPQHF.

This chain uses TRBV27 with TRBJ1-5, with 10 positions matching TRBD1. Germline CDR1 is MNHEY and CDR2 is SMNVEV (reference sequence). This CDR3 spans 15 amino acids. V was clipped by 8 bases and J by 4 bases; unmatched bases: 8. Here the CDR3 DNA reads TGTGCCAGCGGGACAGGGGATCTAGCAAATCAGCCCCAGCATTTT. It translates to CASGTGDLANQPQHF.

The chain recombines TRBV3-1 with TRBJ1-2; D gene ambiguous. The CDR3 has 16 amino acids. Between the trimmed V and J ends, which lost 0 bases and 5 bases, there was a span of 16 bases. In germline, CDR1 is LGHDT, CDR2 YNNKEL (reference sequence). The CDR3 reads CASSQDFSRAAYGYTF. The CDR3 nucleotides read TGTGCCAGCAGCCAAGATTTTAGTAGGGCAGCTTATGGCTACACCTTC.

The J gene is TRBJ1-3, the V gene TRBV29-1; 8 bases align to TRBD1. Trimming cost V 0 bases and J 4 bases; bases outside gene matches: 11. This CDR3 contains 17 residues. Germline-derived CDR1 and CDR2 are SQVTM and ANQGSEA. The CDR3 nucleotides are TGCAGCGTTGAAGATCCGTCAGGACAGGGACTAGGAAACACCATATATTTT. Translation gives CSVEDPSGQGLGNTIYF.

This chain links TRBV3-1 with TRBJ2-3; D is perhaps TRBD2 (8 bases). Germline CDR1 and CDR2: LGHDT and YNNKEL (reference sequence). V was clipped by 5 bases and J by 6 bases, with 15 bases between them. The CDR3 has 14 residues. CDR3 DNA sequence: TGTGCCAGCAGCAGTAGCGGGACAGCGGATACGCAGTATTTT. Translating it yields CASSSSGTADTQYF.

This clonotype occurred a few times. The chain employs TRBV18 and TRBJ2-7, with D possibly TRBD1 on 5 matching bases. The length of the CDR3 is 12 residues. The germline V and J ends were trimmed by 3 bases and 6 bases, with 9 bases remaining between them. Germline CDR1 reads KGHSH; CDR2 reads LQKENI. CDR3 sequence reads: CASSPGAGEQYF. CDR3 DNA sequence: TGTGCCAGCTCACCTGGGGCCGGCGAGCAGTACTTC.

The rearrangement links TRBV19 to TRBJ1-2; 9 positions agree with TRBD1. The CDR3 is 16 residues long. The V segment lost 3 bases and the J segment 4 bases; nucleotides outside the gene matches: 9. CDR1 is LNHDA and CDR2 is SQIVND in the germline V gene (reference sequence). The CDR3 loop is CASSIPGQGPIYGYTF. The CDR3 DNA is TGTGCCAGTAGTATTCCTGGACAGGGGCCGATCTATGGCTACACCTTC.

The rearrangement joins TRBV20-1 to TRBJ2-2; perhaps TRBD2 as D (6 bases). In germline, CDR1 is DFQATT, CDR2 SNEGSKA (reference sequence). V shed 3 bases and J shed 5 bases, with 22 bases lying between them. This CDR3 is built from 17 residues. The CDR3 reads CSARGPGRESLTGELFF. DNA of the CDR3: TGCAGTGCTAGGGGCCCGGGTCGGGAGTCTCTAACCGGGGAGCTGTTTTTT.

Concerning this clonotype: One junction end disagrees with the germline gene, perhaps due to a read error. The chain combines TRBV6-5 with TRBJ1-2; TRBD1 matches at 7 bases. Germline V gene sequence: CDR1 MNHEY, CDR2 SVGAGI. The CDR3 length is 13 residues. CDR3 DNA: TGTGCCGGCAGTTTAGGGGGCGTTGAGGGCTACACCTTC. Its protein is CAGSLGGVEGYTF.

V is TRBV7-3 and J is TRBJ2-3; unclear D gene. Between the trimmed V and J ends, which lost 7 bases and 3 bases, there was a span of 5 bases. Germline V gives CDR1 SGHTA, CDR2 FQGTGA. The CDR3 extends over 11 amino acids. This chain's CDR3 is CASKETDTQYF. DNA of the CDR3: TGTGCCAGCAAGGAAACAGATACGCAGTATTTT.

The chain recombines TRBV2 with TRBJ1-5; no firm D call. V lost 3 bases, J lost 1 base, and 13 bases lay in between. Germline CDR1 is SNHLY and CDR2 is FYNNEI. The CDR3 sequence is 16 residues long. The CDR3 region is CASSDRGTTSNQPQHF. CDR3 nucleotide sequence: TGTGCCAGCAGTGATCGAGGTACGACAAGCAATCAGCCCCAGCATTTT.

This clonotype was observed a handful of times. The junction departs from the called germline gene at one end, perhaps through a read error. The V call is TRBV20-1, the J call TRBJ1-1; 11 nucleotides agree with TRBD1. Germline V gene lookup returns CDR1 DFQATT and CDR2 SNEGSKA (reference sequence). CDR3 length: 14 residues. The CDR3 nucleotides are TGCAGTGCTCGAAGGGACAGGGGGGGGACTGAAGCCTTCTTT. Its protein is CSARRDRGGTEAFF.